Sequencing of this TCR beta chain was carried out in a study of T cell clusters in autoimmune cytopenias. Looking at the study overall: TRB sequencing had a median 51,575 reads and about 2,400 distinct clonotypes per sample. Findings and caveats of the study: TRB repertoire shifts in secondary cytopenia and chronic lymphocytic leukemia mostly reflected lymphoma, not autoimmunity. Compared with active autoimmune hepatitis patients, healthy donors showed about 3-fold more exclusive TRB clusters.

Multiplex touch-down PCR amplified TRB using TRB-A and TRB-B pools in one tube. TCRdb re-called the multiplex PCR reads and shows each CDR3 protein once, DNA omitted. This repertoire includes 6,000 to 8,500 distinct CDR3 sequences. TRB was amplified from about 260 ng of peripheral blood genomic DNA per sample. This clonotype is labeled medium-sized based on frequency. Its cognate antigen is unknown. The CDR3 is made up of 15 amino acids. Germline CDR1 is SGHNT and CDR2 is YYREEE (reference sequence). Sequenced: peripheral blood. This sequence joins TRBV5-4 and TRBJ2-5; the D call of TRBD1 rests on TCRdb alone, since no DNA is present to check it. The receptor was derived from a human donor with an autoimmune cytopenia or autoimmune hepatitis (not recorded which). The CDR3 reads CASSQGGQGSETQYF.